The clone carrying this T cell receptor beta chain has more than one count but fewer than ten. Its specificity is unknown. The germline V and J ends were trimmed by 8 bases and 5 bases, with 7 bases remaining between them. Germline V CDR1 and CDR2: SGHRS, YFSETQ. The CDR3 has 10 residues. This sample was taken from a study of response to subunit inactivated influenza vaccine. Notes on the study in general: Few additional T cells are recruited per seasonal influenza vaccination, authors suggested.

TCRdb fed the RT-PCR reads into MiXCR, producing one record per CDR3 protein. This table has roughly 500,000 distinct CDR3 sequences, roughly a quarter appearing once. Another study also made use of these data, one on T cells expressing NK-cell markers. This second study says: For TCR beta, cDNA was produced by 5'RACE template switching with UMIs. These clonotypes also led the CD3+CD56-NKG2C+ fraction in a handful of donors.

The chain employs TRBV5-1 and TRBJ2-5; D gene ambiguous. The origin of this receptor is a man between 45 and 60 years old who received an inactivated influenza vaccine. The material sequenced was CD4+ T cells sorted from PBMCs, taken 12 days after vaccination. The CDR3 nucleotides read TGCGCCAGGAGTCGGGAGACCCAGTACTTC. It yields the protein CARSRETQYF.